This T cell receptor (beta chain) came from a study of post-analysis software for immune sequencing data. Study overall: Multiple sclerosis in the patients followed relapsing-remitting, secondary progressive and progressive-relapsing courses. Study outcomes and limitations: In patients, roughly five TRBV segments were more frequent than in controls, with TRBV5-6, TRBV5-1 and TRBV20-1 among them. Normalized Chao1 diversity was significantly lower in multiple sclerosis patients than in controls. Analysis by F measure revealed that same-batch samples clustered strongly together.

Per germline, CDR1 MNHNS and CDR2 SASEGT. CDR3 length equals 15 residues. Trimming took off 2 bases at V and 3 bases at J, with 11 bases between the two ends. Unique molecular identifiers had been added to the TCR beta cDNA libraries. When 1 to 10 million T cells were used, they gave hundreds of thousands of cDNA molecules. One entry per CDR3 protein, called by TCRdb with MiXCR from the PCR reads. The data show some 700,000 distinct CDR3 sequences, with 59% seen just once and around 11% held by the top ten. This clonotype was seen a handful of times. Its antigen is not identified. The chain recombines TRBV6-1 with TRBJ2-1; D remains unclear. The sequence was obtained from a girl aged 2 to 9 with multiple sclerosis. The sequenced sample was blood. Written as DNA, the CDR3 is TGTGCCAGCAGTGAACGTACAGAATACTACAATGAGCAGTTCTTC. This encodes CASSERTEYYNEQFF.